This TCR beta chain came from a study of graft-versus-host responses after intestinal transplantation. Intraepithelial and lamina propria lymphocytes were isolated from graft specimens. Clones were sequenced by immunoSEQ multiplex PCR, and TCRdb holds only the in-frame ones, with some missing. In the table there are some 5,000 clones, roughly 80% of which are singletons. On this clone: Its specificity is unknown.

The V and J ends lost 0 bases and 5 bases, in that order; junction bases with no gene match: 4. CDR1 and CDR2 from the germline V gene are SGHTA and FQGNSA. This CDR3 has 15 residues. Study conclusions and caveats: Within allografts, high graft-versus-host to host-versus-graft clonal ratios were seen among patients with graft-donor T cell macrochimerism.

The V gene is TRBV7-2, the J gene TRBJ2-3, with 8 bases matching TRBD2. The sample here was ileum tissue, taken just over 230 days after intestinal transplant. The sequence came from a human patient who received an intestinal transplant, so some T cells may come from the graft donor. The CDR3 DNA is TGTGCCAGCAGCTTAGCTAAAAGCGGGGGAGATACGCAGTATTTT. This sequence encodes CASSLAKSGGDTQYF.